Each of the 4 T cell receptor beta chains below was sequenced from the same sample in a study of T cell changes during pregnancy in multiple sclerosis. The table came from immunoSEQ multiplex PCR; TCRdb's copy has only in-frame clones and leaves some out. The table lists tens of thousands of clones, about 94% of them singletons. The input for sequencing was peripheral blood, taken in the third trimester of pregnancy. These receptors were collected from a female donor with multiple sclerosis, enrolled in a pregnancy study.

V is TRBV5-6 and J is TRBJ2-7, with a tentative D call TRBD2 (6 bases). Trimming cost V 4 bases and J 3 bases, with 14 bases left between them. Germline V gene data show CDR1 as SGHDT and CDR2 as YYEEEE. CDR3 length equals 14 residues. The CDR3 coding sequence is TGTGCCAGCAGCGCCACCGGGAGCGTCTACGAGCAGTACTTC. Translating it yields CASSATGSVYEQYF.

The chain links TRBV19 to TRBJ2-5; 10 nucleotides match TRBD1. Germline CDR1 is LNHDA and CDR2 is SQIVND (reference sequence). The CDR3 length is 15 residues. The V gene end was trimmed by 2 bases and the J gene end by 2 bases; junction bases not matched to a gene: 2. The CDR3 here is CASSILGQGQETQYF. The CDR3 nucleotides are TGTGCCAGTAGTATACTGGGACAGGGGCAAGAGACCCAGTACTTC.

The V and J genes are TRBV12-5 and TRBJ2-1, with 9 bases matching TRBD2. This CDR3 comprises 17 residues. Germline CDR1 is LGHNT and CDR2 is FRNRAP. J lost 5 bases, V lost 1 base, and 9 bases had no gene match. The CDR3 DNA sequence: TGTGCTAGTGGTTTGGGTCGGCGAGCGGGGGGAAACAATGAGCAGTTCTTC. It yields the protein CASGLGRRAGGNNEQFF.

CDR3: CASSLSTEAFF. The DNA of the CDR3 is TGTGCCAGCAGCTTGAGCACTGAAGCTTTCTTT. The V call is TRBV14, the J call TRBJ1-1; D is ambiguous. Deletions cut 5 bases from V and 4 bases from J, with 5 bases between. The CDR3 length is 11 residues. Germline V CDR1 and CDR2: SGHDN, FVKESK.